Following are 19 T cell receptor beta chains from one sample sequenced in a study of cytomegalovirus exposure and HLA in healthy donors. The PCR used 60 Vbeta and 13 Jbeta primers. Profiling relied on immunoSEQ multiplex PCR, and the TCRdb table lists in-frame clones only, not all of them. The data show over 90,000 clones, with approximately 85% seen just once and over 5% held by the top ten. What was sequenced was PBMCs. The receptor set was obtained from a man aged 40-49 years in good health and CMV-seropositive.

The chain employs TRBV9 and TRBJ2-3; D is unclear. CDR1 is SGDLS, CDR2 YYNGEE, per germline. V was trimmed by 0 bases and J by 3 bases, leaving 2 bases between them. There are 12 residues in the CDR3. The CDR3, as DNA: TGTGCCAGCAGCGTAGCTACAGATACGCAGTATTTT. Its translation is CASSVATDTQYF.

This rearrangement joins TRBV28 to TRBJ1-1, with TRBD1 matching over 9 bases. The CDR3 consists of 15 residues. J lost 4 bases, V lost 1 base, and 4 bases had no gene match. CDR1 is MDHEN and CDR2 is SYDVKM in the germline V gene. The CDR3 loop reads CASSLFGTGSTEAFF. DNA of the CDR3: TGTGCCAGCAGTTTATTCGGGACAGGGTCCACTGAAGCTTTCTTT.

The chain joins TRBV6-5 to TRBJ2-7, with 7 positions matching TRBD1. With V trimmed by 5 bases and J by 0 bases, 4 bases remained unmatched. This CDR3 has 14 residues. Germline V gene data show CDR1 as MNHEY and CDR2 as SVGAGI. The DNA for the CDR3 is TGTGCCAGCAGTAACAGGGGACACTCCTACGAGCAGTACTTC. As protein: CASSNRGHSYEQYF.

V and J are TRBV5-1 and TRBJ2-1; unclear D gene. V was shortened by 0 bases and J by 2 bases, with 9 bases between the two germline ends. In germline, CDR1 is SGHRS, CDR2 YFSETQ. The CDR3 consists of 15 residues. The chain's CDR3 is CASSLVSNPYNEQFF. In DNA, the CDR3 is TGCGCCAGCAGCTTGGTTAGTAACCCCTACAATGAGCAGTTCTTC.

The V call is TRBV6-1, the J call TRBJ1-2; D possibly corresponds to TRBD1 (5 bases). Germline loops: CDR1 MNHNS, CDR2 SASEGT. The CDR3 runs 13 residues. The V gene lost 1 base and the J gene lost 6 bases, with 9 bases spanning the gap. CDR3 residues: CASSEEGGDGYTF. The CDR3 nucleotides read TGTGCCAGCAGTGAAGAAGGAGGGGATGGCTACACCTTC.

The rearrangement joins TRBV5-4 to TRBJ1-6, with D hard to call. Trimming removed 2 bases at V and 12 bases at J, with 15 bases between. The CDR3 has 14 amino acids. Germline V gives CDR1 SGHNT, CDR2 YYREEE (reference sequence). The CDR3 here is CASSLAGSPRPLHF. Written as DNA, the CDR3 is TGTGCCAGCAGCTTAGCGGGCAGCCCTAGACCCCTCCACTTT.

The V gene is TRBV19, the J gene TRBJ1-1; D gene unclear. The CDR3 is 14 amino acids. The V gene lost 4 bases and the J gene lost 4 bases, with 13 bases spanning the gap. CDR1 and CDR2 from the germline V gene are LNHDA and SQIVND (reference sequence). This CDR3 reads CASSNPKLGTEAFF. CDR3 nucleotides: TGTGCCAGTAGTAATCCCAAACTAGGCACTGAAGCTTTCTTT.

The chain's CDR3 is CAISEGLAGSHEQYF. CDR3 coding DNA: TGTGCCATCAGTGAGGGACTAGCGGGAAGCCACGAGCAGTACTTC. This chain uses TRBV10-3 with TRBJ2-7; TRBD2 agrees at 12 bases. Germline lookup yields CDR1 ENHRY and CDR2 SYGVKD. V was clipped by 2 bases and J by 5 bases; unmatched bases: 4. The CDR3 is 15 residues long.

The J gene is TRBJ2-7, the V gene TRBV10-1; 13 nucleotides align to TRBD2. This CDR3 spans 12 amino acids. Germline CDR1 is WNHNN and CDR2 is SYGVQD (reference sequence). After removal of 6 bases from V and 7 bases from J, the junction contained 0 bases not matched to a gene. CDR3 coding DNA: TGCGCCAGCAGGGGACTAGCGGGGGAGCAGTACTTC. Translating it yields CASRGLAGEQYF.

The chain employs TRBV1 and TRBJ1-2; TRBD1, the table's D call, lacks a check against the DNA. TRBV1 has pseudogene status. The CDR3 is 14 residues long. CDR3 residues: CTSSQEQANYGYTF. CDR3 nucleotides: TGCACCAGCAGCCAAGAACAAGCTAACTATGGCTACACCTTC.

The CDR3 bases are TGTGCCACCCGTCCGGATAGCTACGGCTACACCTTC. Encoded protein: CATRPDSYGYTF. The rearrangement uses TRBV7-9 and TRBJ1-2, with D uncertain. Trimming took 10 bases from V and 8 from J, leaving 17 bases between them. The CDR3 sequence is 12 residues long. The germline gives CDR1 SEHNR, CDR2 FQNEAQ (reference sequence).

The sample holds one count of this clone. The J gene is TRBJ2-7, the V gene TRBV4-1; 8 positions match TRBD2. V was pared by 3 bases and J by 4 bases, with 8 bases of the junction left unmatched. Germline lookup yields CDR1 MGHRA and CDR2 YSYEKL. The CDR3 runs to 15 residues. CDR3 nucleotide sequence: TGCGCCAGCAGCCAGGCCGGGACTAGGGTTTACGAGCAGTACTTC. It translates to CASSQAGTRVYEQYF.

The chain has TRBV7-9 and TRBJ2-7, with TRBD2 as a possible D gene (5 bases). The CDR3 covers 13 residues. V was shortened by 3 bases and J by 1 base, with 7 bases between the two germline ends. Germline V gene data show CDR1 as SEHNR and CDR2 as FQNEAQ (reference sequence). CDR3 region: CASSFTSSYEQYF. CDR3 nucleotide sequence: TGTGCCAGCAGCTTTACTAGTTCCTACGAGCAGTACTTC.

The chain employs TRBV5-5 and TRBJ2-1; TRBD2 aligns across 10 bases. The V and J ends lost 4 bases and 5 bases, in that order; junction bases with no gene match: 12. Germline V lookup: CDR1 SGHKS, CDR2 YYEKEE (reference sequence). The CDR3 is 17 residues long. The DNA of the CDR3 is TGTGCCAGCAGCCCCTCCCCCCGGCTAGCGGGAGACAATGAGCAGTTCTTC. It is translated as CASSPSPRLAGDNEQFF.

V gene TRBV19 combines with J gene TRBJ2-7; the match to TRBD1 covers 7 bases. CDR3 length: 15 residues. V gave up 1 base and J gave up 2 bases; unmatched junction bases: 5. Germline V gives CDR1 LNHDA, CDR2 SQIVND (reference sequence). In DNA, the CDR3 is TGTGCCAGTAGTATAGCCGGACAGGCAACCTACGAGCAGTACTTC. This encodes CASSIAGQATYEQYF.

This clone was counted a single time. The V gene is TRBV2, the J gene TRBJ2-7, with 8 bases identical to TRBD1. The V gene's germline CDR1 is SNHLY and CDR2 FYNNEI. The J segment lost 0 bases and the V segment lost 7 bases, leaving 8 bases of the junction unmatched. The CDR3 extends over 15 amino acids. The CDR3 nucleotides are TGTGCCAGCATCGGGGAGGACAGGGTCTCCTACGAGCAGTACTTC. This translates into CASIGEDRVSYEQYF. Based on the CDR3 plus reference TRBV2 and TRBJ2-7, the full variable domain is EPEVTQTPSHQVTQMGQEVILRCVPISNHLYFYWYRQILGQKVEFLVSFYNNEISEKSEIFDDQFSVERPDGSNFTLKIRSTKLEDSAMYFCASIGEDRVSYEQYFGPGTRLTVT.

The V and J genes are TRBV18 and TRBJ1-1; 7 bases fit TRBD1. The germline V gene has CDR1 KGHSH and CDR2 LQKENI. The CDR3 runs 16 residues. Losses at the gene ends were 4 bases for V and 1 base for J; bases not matched to a gene: 9. The CDR3 reads CASSLRQGEGNTEAFF. DNA for the CDR3: TGTGCCAGCTCACTGAGACAGGGTGAGGGGAACACTGAAGCTTTCTTT.

The chain has TRBV11-2 and TRBJ2-1; 8 bases agree with TRBD2. CDR3 size: 15 residues. With V trimmed by 3 bases and J by 5 bases, 6 bases remained unmatched. From germline, CDR1 is SGHAT and CDR2 FQNNGV. CDR3 coding DNA: TGTGCCAGCAGCTTCGCCGGGGGGGGAAACAATGAGCAGTTCTTC. Translation: CASSFAGGGNNEQFF. Filled out from reference TRBV11-2 and TRBJ2-1, the complete variable domain reads EAGVAQSPRYKIIEKRQSVAFWCNPISGHATLYWYQQILGQGPKLLIQFQNNGVVDDSQLPKDRFSAERLKGVDSTLKIQPAKLEDSAVYLCASSFAGGGNNEQFFGPGTRLTVL.

V and J are TRBV29-1 and TRBJ2-5, with D unresolved. This CDR3 spans 14 amino acids. The V and J ends lost 4 bases and 2 bases respectively, with 14 bases between them. CDR1 is SQVTM, CDR2 ANQGSEA, per germline. This CDR3 is CSVAPSSRQETQYF. The CDR3 DNA reads as TGCAGCGTTGCGCCTTCTAGTCGGCAAGAGACCCAGTACTTC.